The clone carrying this TCR beta chain was seen a few times. Antigen specificity is unknown. Each sorted-subset library came from some 980,000 CD4+ or CD8+ T cells. The data derive from a study of neurological immune-mediated disorders. The study, taken as a whole, reports: Healthy controls had more TCR clonal expansion than multiple sclerosis, which showed the least, whereas HTLV-1-associated myelopathy showed the most.

The cDNA was synthesized by means of template-switch 5'RACE, which was carried out with 10-nucleotide random UMIs. Per sequencing run, 15-18 subjects together gave over 190 million TCR-beta sequences. TCRdb itself ran the 5' RACE reads through MiXCR, one entry per CDR3 protein. The table includes about 50,000 distinct CDR3 sequences, 4.5% to 7% detected once. The germline V gene encodes CDR1 LNHNV and CDR2 YYDKDF (reference sequence). V was clipped by 0 bases and J by 7 bases; unmatched bases: 10. CDR3 length equals 16 residues. The receptor comes from a young woman with multiple sclerosis. The source material was CD4+ T cells from blood. The chain employs TRBV15 and TRBJ2-7, with 9 bases identical to TRBD1. The CDR3 protein is CATSRDKQGAAGEQYF. CDR3 sequence (DNA): TGTGCCACCAGCAGAGACAAACAGGGGGCAGCGGGAGAGCAGTACTTC.